This paragraph reports one T cell receptor beta chain. The CDR3 runs to 15 residues. V dropped 5 bases and J dropped 4 bases, with 17 bases sitting between them. CDR1 SGHAT and CDR2 FQDESV come from the germline V gene (reference sequence). The sample belongs to a study of CD8 T cells in Susac syndrome. Reverse transcription of roughly 0.45 to 1 ug RNA used random hexamers. MiXCR was run by TCRdb on the immunoSEQ multiplex PCR reads, yielding one entry per CDR3 protein. The data hold about 150,000 distinct CDR3 sequences, with about 94% observed a single time. Sequencing was carried out using CD8+ T cells from PBMCs. This TCR came from a human donor with multiple sclerosis. The rearrangement joins TRBV11-1 to TRBJ1-2; D is possibly TRBD1 (6 bases). Written as DNA, the CDR3 is TGTGCCAGCAGCCCGGGGGCCGCACCCGTCTATGGCTACACCTTC. This gives the protein CASSPGAAPVYGYTF.